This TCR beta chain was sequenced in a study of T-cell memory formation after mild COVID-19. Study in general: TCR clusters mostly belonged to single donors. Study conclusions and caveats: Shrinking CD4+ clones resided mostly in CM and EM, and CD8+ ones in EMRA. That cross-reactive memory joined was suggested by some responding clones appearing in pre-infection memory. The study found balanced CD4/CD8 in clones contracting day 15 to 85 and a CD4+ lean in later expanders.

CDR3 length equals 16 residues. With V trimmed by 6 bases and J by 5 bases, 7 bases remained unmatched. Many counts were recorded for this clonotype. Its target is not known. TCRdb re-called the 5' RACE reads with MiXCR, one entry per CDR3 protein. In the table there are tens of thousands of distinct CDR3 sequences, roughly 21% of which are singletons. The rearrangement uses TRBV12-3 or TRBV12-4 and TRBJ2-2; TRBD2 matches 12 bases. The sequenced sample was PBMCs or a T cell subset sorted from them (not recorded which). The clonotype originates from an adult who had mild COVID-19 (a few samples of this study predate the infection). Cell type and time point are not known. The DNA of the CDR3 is TGTGCCAGCAGCCCGACTACTAGCGGGAGGACCGGGGAGCTGTTTTTT. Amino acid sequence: CASSPTTSGRTGELFF.